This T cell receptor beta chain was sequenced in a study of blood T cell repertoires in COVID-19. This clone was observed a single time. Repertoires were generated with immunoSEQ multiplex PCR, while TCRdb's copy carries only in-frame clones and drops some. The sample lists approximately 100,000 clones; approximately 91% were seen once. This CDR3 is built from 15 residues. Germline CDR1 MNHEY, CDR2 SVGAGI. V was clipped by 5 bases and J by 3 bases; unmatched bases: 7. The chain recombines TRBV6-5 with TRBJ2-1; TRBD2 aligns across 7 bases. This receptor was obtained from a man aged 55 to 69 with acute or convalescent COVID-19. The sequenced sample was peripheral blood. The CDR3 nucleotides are TGTGCCAGCAGTATGGCGGGAGCCGGCTACAATGAGCAGTTCTTC. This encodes CASSMAGAGYNEQFF.